Sequencing of this TCR beta chain was carried out in a study of early T cells in non-severe SARS-CoV-2 infection. V lost 0 bases to trimming and J lost 2 bases, with 5 bases between them. This CDR3 comprises 13 residues. Germline V gene sequence: CDR1 MNHEY, CDR2 SMNVEV (reference sequence). This clonotype was observed many times. A single record per CDR3 protein comes from TCRdb applying MiXCR to the 5' RACE reads. The repertoire holds about 63,000 distinct CDR3 sequences, with 10% to 15% as singletons. The sequence derives from an adult who was a healthcare worker with PCR-confirmed SARS-CoV-2 infection or an uninfected control (not recorded which). The genes are TRBV27 and TRBJ2-7, with no clear D. Specimen: whole blood. For the CDR3, the DNA is TGTGCCAGCAGTTTATCCCGGGCCTACGAGCAGTACTTC. Protein sequence: CASSLSRAYEQYF.